The 8 T cell receptor beta chains below were found in one sample sequenced in a study of blood T cells in healthy people across ages. With a J-beta primer mix and a sample-barcoded 5' primer, a second PCR ran 7 to 11 cycles. MiXCR, run by TCRdb on the 5' RACE reads, gives a single entry per CDR3 protein. Here the sample spans some 1 million distinct CDR3 sequences, 45% being singletons. Sequenced: blood. These receptors all stem from a woman in her sixties or seventies in good health.

This clonotype was seen more than once but under ten times. This rearrangement joins TRBV25-1 to TRBJ2-5, with D unresolved. V was shortened by 7 bases and J by 1 base, with 10 bases between the two germline ends. Looked up from germline, CDR1 is MGHDK and CDR2 is SYGVNS. The CDR3 extends over 13 amino acids. The DNA for the CDR3 is TGTGCCAGCACCAACTCGATCCAAGAGACCCAGTACTTC. This codes for CASTNSIQETQYF.

Only a few counts were recorded for this clonotype. V usage is TRBV5-1 and J usage is TRBJ2-7; unclear D gene. CDR1 and CDR2 from the germline V gene are SGHRS and YFSETQ. The V gene lost 2 bases and the J gene lost 1 base, with 10 bases spanning the gap. This CDR3 has 14 residues. In DNA, the CDR3 is TGCGCCAGCAGCTTTTCCGGCCAATCCTACGAGCAGTACTTC. Residues: CASSFSGQSYEQYF.

This clonotype was found a few times. The genes are TRBV12-3 or TRBV12-4 and TRBJ2-7, with D tentatively TRBD1 or TRBD2 (5 bases each). The CDR3 spans 17 residues. V lost 5 bases and J lost 0, with 20 bases in between. CDR3 in amino acids: CASSLGRSRISSYEQYF. Here the CDR3 DNA reads TGTGCCAGCAGTCTGGGACGGAGTAGAATTAGCTCCTACGAGCAGTACTTC.

The chain uses TRBV9 and TRBJ2-7; 9 bases match TRBD1. V was pared by 3 bases and J by 5 bases, with 6 bases of the junction left unmatched. Germline CDR1 reads SGDLS; CDR2 reads YYNGEE. This CDR3 is built from 14 residues. CDR3: CASSGLDRGDEQYF. DNA for the CDR3: TGTGCCAGCAGCGGACTGGACAGGGGCGACGAGCAGTACTTC.

In this sample, this clonotype turned up once. It may be a read error: a sequence one base away is much more abundant. The chain carries TRBV11-2 and TRBJ2-1; TRBD1 is a possible D gene (6 bases). Germline CDR1 is SGHAT and CDR2 is FQNNGV. Trimming stripped 5 bases from V and 2 bases from J, with 13 bases between. The CDR3 totals 15 residues. CDR3 loop: CASSLGQHPYNEQFF. The CDR3, as DNA: TGTGCCAGCAGCCTCGGACAGCATCCCTACAATGAGCAGTTCTTC.

Remarks on this clonotype: With a much larger clone just one base away, this may be a read error. The V call is TRBV13, the J call TRBJ2-1, with 8 bases fitting TRBD1. The junction had 5 bases not matched to a gene; V was cut back by 5 bases and J by 8 bases. The germline gives CDR1 PRHDT, CDR2 FYEKMQ (reference sequence). The CDR3 loop spans 13 amino acids. The CDR3 sequence: CASSRQGRDEQFF. The CDR3 DNA follows: TGTGCCAGCAGCCGACAGGGGCGCGATGAGCAGTTCTTC.

This chain uses TRBV7-8 with TRBJ2-7; possibly TRBD1 for D (5 bases). The CDR3 is 14 residues long. Germline-derived CDR1 and CDR2 are SGHVS and FQNEAQ. Trimming shortened V by 2 bases and J by 0 bases, and 8 bases separated the two germline ends. The CDR3 reads CASSLRGNSYEQYF. The CDR3 coding sequence is TGTGCCAGCAGCTTAAGGGGCAACTCCTACGAGCAGTACTTC.

Of note for this clonotype: Mismatch with germline at one junction end may stem from a read error. This sequence joins TRBV10-3 and TRBJ2-7, with no clear D. The CDR3 spans 12 residues. Germline V CDR1 and CDR2: ENHRY, SYGVKD. This CDR3 reads CAISEYSYEQYF. DNA for the CDR3: TGTGCCATCAGCGAGTATTCTTACGAGCAGTACTTC.